Shown below are 8 T cell receptor beta chains from a single sample sequenced in a study of cytomegalovirus exposure and HLA in healthy donors. 13 Jbeta primers and 60 Vbeta primers were used for the PCR. The protocol was immunoSEQ multiplex PCR, while the TCRdb copy is restricted to in-frame clones and leaves out a portion. The sample lists just over 150,000 clones, approximately 86% seen once, with about 7.1% in the top ten. Sequencing was performed on PBMCs. Receptors originate from a woman between 45 and 65 years old in good health and CMV-seropositive.

This rearrangement joins TRBV7-3 to TRBJ2-1, with 8 bases lining up with TRBD2. V gave up 5 bases and J gave up 8 bases; unmatched junction bases: 8. This CDR3 is 14 amino acids long. Germline CDR1 and CDR2: SGHTA and FQGTGA. CDR3 in DNA: TGTGCCAGCAGCCCGGGACTAGGCATCGATGAGCAGTTCTTC. This sequence encodes CASSPGLGIDEQFF.

This clone was observed a few times. V usage is TRBV7-9 and J usage is TRBJ2-7; 7 bases fit TRBD1. The CDR3 runs 13 residues. Germline loops: CDR1 SEHNR, CDR2 FQNEAQ (reference sequence). V trimming: 0 bases; J trimming: 6 bases; junction bases outside the gene matches: 2. CDR3 bases: TGTGCCAGCAGCTTAGCACAGGGGTTCGAGCAGTACTTC. Encoded protein: CASSLAQGFEQYF.

This chain joins TRBV5-8 and TRBJ1-2; possibly TRBD1 for D (6 bases). The V and J ends lost 4 bases and 8 bases respectively, with 21 bases between them. This CDR3 comprises 15 residues. Germline values: CDR1 SGHTS, CDR2 YDEGEE. DNA of the CDR3: TGTGCCAGCAGCCCTGCGGACGGGGGGCGTAGAGGCTACACCTTC. Its translation: CASSPADGGRRGYTF.

V and J are TRBV7-9 and TRBJ1-1; TRBD1 matches 7 bases. The ends lost 5 bases at V and 6 bases at J; junction bases unmatched: 3. The CDR3 runs 12 residues. Per germline, CDR1 SEHNR and CDR2 FQNEAQ (reference sequence). DNA of the CDR3: TGTGCCAGCAGCAAAGGGGGCCCTGAAGCTTTCTTT. The encoded protein is CASSKGGPEAFF.

The rearrangement links TRBV5-5 to TRBJ1-2; perhaps TRBD1 as D (5 bases). There are 14 residues in the CDR3. Germline V gene data show CDR1 as SGHKS and CDR2 as YYEKEE (reference sequence). Trimming removed 6 bases at V and 7 bases at J, with 19 bases between. The CDR3 sequence: CASTTWGERAGYTF. The CDR3 DNA reads TGTGCCAGCACCACCTGGGGGGAACGTGCTGGCTACACCTTC.

The chain couples TRBV5-6 to TRBJ2-3; 10 nucleotides match TRBD2. Germline CDR1 and CDR2: SGHDT and YYEEEE. The CDR3 is made up of 16 amino acids. With V trimmed by 2 bases and J by 3 bases, 6 bases remained unmatched. CDR3 sequence reads: CASSFAASGGTDTQYF. CDR3 sequence (DNA): TGTGCCAGCAGCTTTGCGGCTAGCGGGGGTACAGATACGCAGTATTTT.

The rearrangement uses TRBV6-5 and TRBJ2-7; weak D call: TRBD1 (5 bases). Germline V CDR1 and CDR2: MNHEY, SVGAGI. The V gene lost 2 bases and the J gene lost 0 bases, with 5 bases spanning the gap. This CDR3 has 13 amino acids. CDR3 sequence reads: CASSYGASYEQYF. The CDR3, as DNA: TGTGCCAGCAGTTACGGGGCCTCCTACGAGCAGTACTTC.

The genes are TRBV11-2 and TRBJ2-7; 10 bases are shared with TRBD2. Looked up from germline, CDR1 is SGHAT and CDR2 is FQNNGV. The CDR3 is 16 residues long. J lost 2 bases, V lost 5 bases, and 9 bases had no gene match. The CDR3 region is CASSMISGGKAYEQYF. The CDR3 DNA follows: TGTGCCAGCAGCATGATTAGCGGGGGGAAAGCCTACGAGCAGTACTTC.